Listed below are T cell receptor beta chains from one sample, sequenced in a study of blood T cell repertoires in COVID-19. Only in-frame clones appear in the TCRdb table, and some are missing; sequencing was by immunoSEQ multiplex PCR. The table lists around 300,000 clones, 75% to 90% of them singletons. The sequencing input was peripheral blood. The receptors originated from a woman aged 25 to 39 who had recovered from COVID-19. CDR3s include the opening cysteine and the closing phenylalanine or tryptophan. The D gene is left open where the match is weak. Size is omitted from some rows. Given values are once, few, many or a class for expanded clones.

D gene,V gene,J gene,clone size,CDR3 protein,CDR3 DNA
.,TRBV29-1,TRBJ2-2,.,CSVAQTGELFF,TGCAGCGTTGCTCAGACCGGGGAGCTGTTTTTT
.,TRBV4-3,TRBJ2-1,once,CASSQQSRSSYNEQFF,TGCGCCAGCAGCCAACAAAGCCGGAGCTCCTACAATGAGCAGTTCTTC
.,TRBV12-3/TRBV12-4,TRBJ2-7,.,CASSPSPGYEQYF,TGTGCCAGCAGCCCCTCGCCGGGGTACGAGCAGTACTTC
TRBD2,TRBV9,TRBJ2-5,once,CASSVNSGGGETQYF,TGTGCCAGCAGCGTAAATTCGGGAGGGGGAGAGACCCAGTACTTC
TRBD1,TRBV6-5,TRBJ2-7,.,CASRIQGPEQYF,TGTGCCAGCAGGATACAGGGGCCCGAGCAGTACTTC
.,TRBV6-5,TRBJ2-5,.,CASSYSRPRETQYF,TGTGCCAGCAGTTACTCGAGGCCCCGAGAGACCCAGTACTTC
TRBD2,TRBV6-6,TRBJ2-5,.,CASTPGLAGLETQYF,TGTGCCAGCACCCCGGGACTAGCGGGACTGGAGACCCAGTACTTC
TRBD1,TRBV19,TRBJ1-1,.,CASSPWGQVYAEAFF,TGTGCCAGTAGTCCGTGGGGACAGGTATATGCTGAAGCTTTCTTT
.,TRBV7-9,TRBJ1-1,.,CASSLDVAAEAFF,TGTGCCAGCAGCCTGGATGTGGCGGCGGAAGCTTTCTTT
TRBD2,TRBV7-2,TRBJ2-3,.,CASSPRTSGGADTQYF,TGTGCCAGCAGCCCGCGGACTAGCGGGGGAGCAGATACGCAGTATTTT
.,TRBV27,TRBJ1-4,.,CASSLGQKIPYATNEKLFF,TGTGCCAGCAGTTTAGGGCAGAAGATCCCGTATGCAACTAATGAAAAACTGTTTTTT
.,TRBV7-3,TRBJ2-7,.,CASSLAQGYEQYF,TGTGCCAGCAGCTTAGCACAGGGCTACGAGCAGTACTTC
.,TRBV28,TRBJ2-3,.,CASSTPGGTDTQYF,TGTGCCAGCAGCACCCCCGGGGGCACAGATACGCAGTATTTT
TRBD1,TRBV5-6,TRBJ2-7,.,CASSPTGNYEQYF,TGTGCCAGCAGCCCGACAGGGAACTACGAGCAGTACTTC
TRBD1,TRBV7-3,TRBJ2-7,.,CASSSLDRGSYEQYF,TGTGCCAGCAGCTCCCTGGACAGGGGGTCCTACGAGCAGTACTTC
.,TRBV10-3,TRBJ1-1,.,CAISGGGSTEAFF,TGTGCCATCAGTGGGGGAGGATCCACTGAAGCTTTCTTT
TRBD2,TRBV7-2,TRBJ2-3,once,CASSLVLAGDTQYF,TGTGCCAGCAGCTTAGTACTAGCGGGTGATACGCAGTATTTT
.,TRBV19,TRBJ2-1,.,CASSIGTRGDNEQFF,TGTGCCAGTAGTATAGGAACCAGGGGAGACAATGAGCAGTTCTTC
TRBD1,TRBV5-4,TRBJ2-7,.,CASSHAGTGFVHEQYF,TGTGCCAGCAGCCACGCCGGGACAGGGTTCGTGCACGAGCAGTACTTC
.,TRBV7-2,TRBJ2-6,.,CASSSATGGYGSGANVLTF,TGTGCCAGCAGCTCCGCGACGGGGGGCTATGGGTCTGGGGCCAACGTCCTGACTTTC
TRBD1,TRBV6-5,TRBJ1-1,.,CASSYPGTGETFF,TGTGCCAGCAGTTACCCTGGGACAGGGGAGACTTTCTTT
TRBD1,TRBV6-2/TRBV6-3,TRBJ1-2,.,CASSLQGANYGYTF,TGTGCCAGCAGCCTACAGGGGGCAAACTATGGCTACACCTTC
.,TRBV27,TRBJ2-1,.,CASSSVAPYNEQFF,TGTGCCAGCAGTTCGGTAGCGCCGTACAATGAGCAGTTCTTC
.,TRBV5-1,TRBJ2-3,.,CASSHTDSLLRDTQYF,TGCGCCAGCAGCCACACGGACAGCCTGCTCCGGGATACGCAGTATTTT
.,TRBV2,TRBJ1-2,.,CASSGQGQIGYTF,TGTGCCAGCAGTGGTCAGGGGCAAATTGGCTACACCTTC
TRBD2,TRBV5-1,TRBJ2-7,.,CASSLGLAGATRSEQYF,TGCGCCAGCAGCTTGGGACTAGCGGGGGCCACCCGTAGCGAGCAGTACTTC
TRBD1,TRBV6-5,TRBJ2-7,.,CAILAGTAFWYEQYF,TGTGCCATACTTGCCGGGACAGCCTTCTGGTACGAGCAGTACTTC
TRBD1,TRBV15,TRBJ2-1,.,CATSTGVQDRGRWNEQFF,TGTGCCACCAGCACCGGCGTACAGGACAGGGGGCGATGGAATGAGCAGTTCTTC
.,TRBV5-1,TRBJ2-1,.,CASSLDSRAGEQFF,TGCGCCAGCAGCTTGGACTCCAGGGCAGGAGAGCAGTTCTTC
TRBD2,TRBV3-1/TRBV3-2,TRBJ2-3,.,CASSRDYPRDTQYF,TGTGCCAGCAGCCGGGACTACCCCAGAGATACGCAGTATTTT
TRBD1,TRBV11-2,TRBJ1-1,.,CASSLGSWGTENTEAFF,TGTGCCAGCAGCTTAGGGTCGTGGGGGACAGAGAACACTGAAGCTTTCTTT
.,TRBV27,TRBJ1-6,.,CASSADSPSYNSPLHF,TGTGCCAGCAGTGCGGACAGCCCTTCCTATAATTCACCCCTCCACTTT
TRBD1,TRBV27,TRBJ1-2,.,CASSTGQGWYGYTF,TGTGCCAGCAGTACGGGACAGGGTTGGTATGGCTACACCTTC
.,TRBV21-1,TRBJ2-2,.,CASSIRTNKNTGELFF,TGTGCCAGCAGCATCCGGACAAACAAGAACACCGGGGAGCTGTTTTTT
.,TRBV6-5,TRBJ2-4,.,CASSYSGRAGKNIQYF,TGTGCCAGCAGTTACTCTGGCAGGGCAGGCAAAAACATTCAGTACTTC
.,TRBV9,TRBJ2-7,.,CASSVSSDTGPYF,TGTGCCAGCAGCGTCTCGTCGGATACAGGGCCGTACTTC
TRBD1,TRBV5-1,TRBJ2-2,.,CASSLQGANTGELFF,TGCGCCAGCAGCTTACAGGGGGCGAACACCGGGGAGCTGTTTTTT
TRBD2,TRBV27,TRBJ2-1,.,CASSTTSGGNEQFF,TGTGCCAGCAGTACAACTAGCGGGGGGAATGAGCAGTTCTTC
TRBD2,TRBV28,TRBJ2-3,few,CASTISGSTDTQYF,TGTGCCAGCACAATTAGCGGGAGCACAGATACGCAGTATTTT
.,TRBV13,TRBJ2-6,.,CASTPTYSSGANVLTF,TGTGCCAGCACCCCCACCTACAGCTCTGGGGCCAACGTCCTGACTTTC
TRBD1,TRBV7-8,TRBJ2-5,.,CASSLLGGQGAKTQYF,TGTGCCAGCAGCCTCTTGGGAGGACAGGGGGCGAAGACCCAGTACTTC
TRBD1,TRBV6-4,TRBJ1-2,.,CASSESGTEDGYTF,TGTGCCAGCAGTGAGTCCGGGACAGAAGATGGCTACACCTTC
TRBD1,TRBV4-1,TRBJ1-3,.,CASNLGTGGKGAGNTIYF,TGCGCCAGCAACCTTGGGACAGGGGGCAAGGGGGCTGGAAACACCATATATTTT
TRBD1,TRBV10-3,TRBJ1-1,.,CAISGSGRGDTEAFF,TGTGCCATCAGTGGGAGTGGCAGGGGGGATACTGAAGCTTTCTTT
TRBD2,TRBV7-6,TRBJ2-1,.,CASSLNSIQSGRTRSEQFF,TGTGCCAGCAGCTTAAACTCGATTCAGAGCGGGAGAACTAGGAGTGAGCAGTTCTTC
.,TRBV4-1,TRBJ1-1,.,CASSQVRGVPAFF,TGCGCCAGCAGCCAAGTCCGGGGGGTCCCCGCTTTCTTT
.,TRBV10-1,TRBJ2-7,once,CASSSGSYEQYF,TGCGCCAGCAGCTCCGGCTCCTACGAGCAGTACTTC